Following are 23 T cell receptor beta chains from one sample sequenced in a study of blood T cell repertoires in COVID-19 (dated by TCRdb to about 2020). The library was obtained by the immunoSEQ multiplex PCR assay. Sourced from immuneACCESS, this table was stored by TCRdb with only in-frame sequences that have V and J called. A share of the clones is absent; for the studies checked, an unresolved V gene accounts for under half, and the remainder has no known explanation. For this sample there are some 45,000 clones; approximately 90% appear just once. Roughly 15% of the sample lies in the top ten. Material for sequencing was peripheral blood. Every receptor here comes from a man aged 60-69 years with active COVID-19.

The CDR3: CASTGETQYF. In nucleotides, the CDR3 is TGTGCCAGCACCGGAGAGACCCAGTACTTC. This chain connects TRBV6-5 to TRBJ2-5; D is uncertain. Germline V lookup: CDR1 MNHEY, CDR2 SVGAGI. This CDR3 has 10 residues. V gave up 7 bases and J gave up 4 bases, with 4 bases separating them.

This chain connects TRBV9 to TRBJ1-4, with a tentative D call TRBD1 (5 bases). The CDR3 extends over 16 amino acids. Germline CDR1 and CDR2: SGDLS and YYNGEE. Between the trimmed V and J ends, which lost 4 bases and 3 bases, there was a span of 16 bases. For the CDR3, the DNA is TGTGCCAGCAGCCCCCTTTCTGGGGGGGCTAATGAAAAACTGTTTTTT. Its protein product is CASSPLSGGANEKLFF.

CDR3 nucleotide sequence: TGTGCCAGCAGCCCAGGGCCAGATACGCAGTATTTT. This codes for CASSPGPDTQYF. J is TRBJ2-3 and V is TRBV5-6; TRBD1 might be the D (5 bases). V was cut by 4 bases and J by 4 bases, with 7 bases left in between. CDR3 length: 12 amino acids. Germline V gene lookup returns CDR1 SGHDT and CDR2 YYEEEE.

The rearrangement uses TRBV27 and TRBJ2-6, with D maybe TRBD1 (5 bases). V was clipped by 3 bases and J by 2 bases, with 5 bases between them. CDR1 and CDR2 (germline): MNHEY, SMNVEV (reference sequence). There are 14 residues in the CDR3. The CDR3 protein is CASSLDTGANVLTF. CDR3 nucleotides: TGTGCCAGCAGTTTGGACACTGGGGCCAACGTCCTGACTTTC.

V usage is TRBV9 and J usage is TRBJ2-7; a possible D gene is TRBD1 (6 bases). Trimming took 4 bases from V and 4 from J, leaving 18 bases between them. From germline, CDR1 is SGDLS and CDR2 YYNGEE. The CDR3 has 15 amino acids. CDR3 nucleotide sequence: TGTGCCAGCAGCAAGGCCGGCAGGGGAGTATACGAGCAGTACTTC. Translated: CASSKAGRGVYEQYF.

This chain uses TRBV30 with TRBJ2-2; tentative D call: TRBD2 (6 bases). The CDR3 covers 14 residues. CDR1 is GTSNPN and CDR2 is SVGIG in the germline V gene (reference sequence). The V end was cut by 5 bases, the J end by 0 bases, with 10 bases between. Here the CDR3 DNA reads TGTGCCTGGGGGACTGTACCGAACACCGGGGAGCTGTTTTTT. This gives the protein CAWGTVPNTGELFF.

This chain joins TRBV14 and TRBJ2-1, with 11 bases aligning to TRBD2. Losses at the gene ends were 6 bases for V and 1 base for J; bases not matched to a gene: 2. Germline lookup yields CDR1 SGHDN and CDR2 FVKESK. The CDR3 is made up of 15 amino acids. The CDR3 nucleotides are TGTGCCAGCAGACGGACTAGCGGGTCCTACAATGAGCAGTTCTTC. Translating gives CASRRTSGSYNEQFF.

The chain is built from TRBV24-1 and TRBJ2-5, with 10 bases fitting TRBD1. CDR3 length: 18 residues. V dropped 3 bases and J dropped 1; count of bases not matched to a gene: 10. Per the germline V gene, CDR1 is KGHDR and CDR2 is SFDVKD. The CDR3 protein is CATSDPRTGTGAQETQYF. The CDR3 DNA sequence: TGTGCCACCAGTGATCCCCGCACCGGGACAGGGGCCCAAGAGACCCAGTACTTC.

The chain links TRBV29-1 to TRBJ1-2; unclear D gene. The V gene's germline CDR1 is SQVTM and CDR2 ANQGSEA. This CDR3 region has 12 residues. Trimming pared 5 bases from V and 3 bases from J, leaving 10 bases between. Here the CDR3 DNA reads TGCAGCGTTCCCGGGGAGTACTATGGCTACACCTTC. The encoded protein is CSVPGEYYGYTF.

The chain joins TRBV2 to TRBJ1-1; perhaps TRBD1 as D (6 bases). This CDR3 spans 14 amino acids. The V end lost 3 bases, the J end lost 0 bases, and 8 bases lay between the germline ends. Germline loops: CDR1 SNHLY, CDR2 FYNNEI. The CDR3 DNA is TGTGCCAGCAGTGATGGGGGCATGAACACTGAAGCTTTCTTT. Protein product: CASSDGGMNTEAFF.

This clone was seen a single time. V gene TRBV28 combines with J gene TRBJ1-4; 7 bases are a match to TRBD1. CDR1 is MDHEN and CDR2 is SYDVKM in the germline V gene. The CDR3 is made up of 15 amino acids. The ends lost 6 bases at V and 5 bases at J; junction bases unmatched: 9. The CDR3: CASSYPGQQNEKLFF. The CDR3 DNA sequence: TGTGCCAGCAGCTACCCGGGACAGCAGAATGAAAAACTGTTTTTT.

The V gene is TRBV7-9, the J gene TRBJ2-3, with 7 bases aligning to TRBD1. Trimming cost V 5 bases and J 4 bases; bases outside gene matches: 6. The CDR3 length is 14 residues. The germline gives CDR1 SEHNR, CDR2 FQNEAQ (reference sequence). CDR3 region: CASSPQGVADTQYF. DNA of the CDR3: TGTGCCAGCAGCCCCCAGGGGGTCGCAGATACGCAGTATTTT.

J is TRBJ1-2 and V is TRBV6-5; D perhaps matches TRBD1 (5 bases). Germline CDR1 and CDR2: MNHEY and SVGAGI. The CDR3 runs 13 residues. V lost 6 bases to trimming and J lost 4 bases, with 12 bases between them. As DNA, the CDR3 is TGTGCCAGCAGGGACGACGGGGGCTATGGCTACACCTTC. As protein: CASRDDGGYGYTF.

The V call is TRBV28, the J call TRBJ1-3; no firm D call. The CDR3 consists of 13 residues. The V gene lost 6 bases and the J gene lost 0 bases, with 6 bases spanning the gap. The germline gives CDR1 MDHEN, CDR2 SYDVKM. The CDR3: CASSFFSGNTIYF. Written as DNA, the CDR3 is TGTGCCAGCAGCTTCTTCTCTGGAAACACCATATATTTT. Based on the CDR3 plus reference TRBV28 and TRBJ1-3, the full variable domain is DVKVTQSSRYLVKRTGEKVFLECVQDMDHENMFWYRQDPGLGLRLIYFSYDVKMKEKGDIPEGYSVSREKKERFSLILESASTNQTSMYLCASSFFSGNTIYFGEGSWLTVV.

The chain combines TRBV6-1 with TRBJ1-5; maybe TRBD1 (5 bases). CDR3 length: 14 amino acids. Germline-derived CDR1 and CDR2 are MNHNS and SASEGT. The ends were cut back, 2 bases at V and 4 bases at J, with 9 bases in the middle. In DNA form, the CDR3 reads TGTGCCAGCAGTGAAACGGGGGGGAATCAGCCCCAGCATTTT. Encoded protein: CASSETGGNQPQHF.

The gene calls are TRBV27 and TRBJ2-5; 7 nucleotides agree with TRBD1. The V segment lost 9 bases and the J segment 1 base; nucleotides outside the gene matches: 5. Germline V lookup: CDR1 MNHEY, CDR2 SMNVEV (reference sequence). The CDR3 spans 13 residues. The CDR3 nucleotides are TGTGCCAGTACCGACAGGGCCCAAGAGACCCAGTACTTC. It encodes CASTDRAQETQYF.

The chain has TRBV4-2 and TRBJ2-1; 10 bases map to TRBD1. CDR1 and CDR2 (germline): LGHNA, YNFKEQ. The CDR3 contains 15 residues. V was pared by 5 bases and J by 6 bases, with 7 bases of the junction left unmatched. CDR3 DNA: TGTGCCAGCAGCGCTGGACAGGGGGTGGTCAATGAGCAGTTCTTC. Translating gives CASSAGQGVVNEQFF.

J is TRBJ2-7 and V is TRBV30; 8 nucleotides match TRBD1. The junction had 4 bases not matched to a gene; V was cut back by 4 bases and J by 5 bases. From germline, CDR1 is GTSNPN and CDR2 SVGIG (reference sequence). The CDR3 totals 12 residues. CDR3 sequence: CAWTGGFDEQYF. In nucleotides, the CDR3 is TGTGCCTGGACAGGGGGCTTCGACGAGCAGTACTTC.

V is TRBV6-2 or TRBV6-3 and J is TRBJ2-5; 8 nucleotides line up with TRBD1. This CDR3 has 16 amino acids. The V gene's germline CDR1 is MNHEY and CDR2 SVGEGT. The trim removed 6 bases at V and 5 bases at J, leaving 14 bases unmatched. The CDR3 DNA sequence: TGTGCCAGCAGCCCGGGACAGGCGGTGTTTAGGGAGACCCAGTACTTC. Translating it yields CASSPGQAVFRETQYF.

This sequence joins TRBV9 and TRBJ2-5, with TRBD2 matching over 10 bases. Germline V CDR1 and CDR2: SGDLS, YYNGEE. With V trimmed by 2 bases and J by 5 bases, 9 bases remained unmatched. The CDR3 spans 16 residues. The DNA for the CDR3 is TGTGCCAGCAGCGTTGGTAGTAGCGGGAGGATGGAGACCCAGTACTTC. As protein: CASSVGSSGRMETQYF.

V usage is TRBV5-1 and J usage is TRBJ2-5, with 10 bases matching TRBD2. CDR3 length: 18 residues. Per the germline V gene, CDR1 is SGHRS and CDR2 is YFSETQ. V gave up 4 bases and J gave up 5 bases; unmatched junction bases: 17. The CDR3, as DNA: TGCGCCAGCAGCCCGAATCCCCAACTAGCGGGAAGGTGGGAGACCCAGTACTTC. Residues: CASSPNPQLAGRWETQYF.

The table lists this clone with a few counts. CDR3 protein: CASSLGALGGNTIYF. CDR3 in DNA: TGCGCCAGCAGCTTGGGGGCTCTCGGTGGGAACACCATATATTTT. This chain uses TRBV5-1 with TRBJ1-3; D not certain. Germline CDR1 reads SGHRS; CDR2 reads YFSETQ. The CDR3 covers 15 residues. Between the trimmed V and J ends, which lost 0 bases and 7 bases, there was a span of 14 bases.

The rearrangement joins TRBV24-1 to TRBJ2-1, with 11 positions matching TRBD1. J was trimmed by 9 bases and V by 4 bases; bases with no gene match: 10. Per the germline V gene, CDR1 is KGHDR and CDR2 is SFDVKD. This CDR3 comprises 16 residues. In DNA form, the CDR3 reads TGTGCCACCAGTGACTGGGACAGGGGGGCAGGGGGTGAGCAGTTCTTC. Its protein is CATSDWDRGAGGEQFF.